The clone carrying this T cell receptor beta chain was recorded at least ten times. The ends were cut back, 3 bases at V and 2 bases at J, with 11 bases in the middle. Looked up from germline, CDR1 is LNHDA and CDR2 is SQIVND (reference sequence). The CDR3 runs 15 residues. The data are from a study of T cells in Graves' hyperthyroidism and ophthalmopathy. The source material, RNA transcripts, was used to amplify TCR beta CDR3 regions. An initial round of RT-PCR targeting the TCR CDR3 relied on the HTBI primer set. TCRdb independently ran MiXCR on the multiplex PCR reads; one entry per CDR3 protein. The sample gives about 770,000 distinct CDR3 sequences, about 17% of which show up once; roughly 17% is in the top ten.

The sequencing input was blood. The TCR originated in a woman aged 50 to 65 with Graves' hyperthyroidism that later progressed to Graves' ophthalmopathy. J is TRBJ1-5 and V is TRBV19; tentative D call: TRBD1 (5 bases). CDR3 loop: CASSILQGGNQPQHF. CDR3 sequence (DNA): TGTGCCAGTAGTATTCTGCAGGGCGGCAATCAGCCCCAGCATTTT. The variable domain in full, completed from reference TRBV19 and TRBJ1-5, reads DGGITQSPKYLFRKEGQNVTLSCEQNLNHDAMYWYRQDPGQGLRLIYYSQIVNDFQKGDIAEGYSVSREKKESFPLTVTSAQKNPTAFYLCASSILQGGNQPQHFGDGTRLSIL.